The T cell receptor (beta chain) described here comes from a study of regulatory T cells in long-lasting Graves disease. In this sample, this clonotype turned up many times. The TCR beta library used iRepertoire HTBI primers with Arm-PCR amplification of CDR3. TCRdb itself ran the multiplex PCR reads through MiXCR, one entry per CDR3 protein. The repertoire holds 600,000 to 650,000 distinct CDR3 sequences, 15% to 20% seen once, with about 17% in the top ten. The CDR3 spans 16 residues. Per the germline V gene, CDR1 is SGHTA and CDR2 is FQGNSA. Between the trimmed V and J ends, which lost 1 base and 4 bases, there was a span of 16 bases. Time point described: newly diagnosed GD, antithyroid drugs for less than 3 months. Generation of the TCR library employed RNA extracted from PBMCs. The sample also formed part of further work on T cells in Graves' hyperthyroidism and ophthalmopathy.

Sequences were derived from peripheral blood mononuclear cells (PBMCs), sampled at new diagnosis, from a patient treated with antithyroid drugs. This clonotype was sampled from a woman aged 25 to 45 with Graves disease. The V call is TRBV7-2, the J call TRBJ2-5; D could derive from TRBD1 or TRBD2 (5 bases each). CDR3 region: CASSLGTGLSGETQYF. CDR3 nucleotide sequence: TGTGCCAGCAGCTTAGGAACAGGACTCTCGGGAGAGACCCAGTACTTC.